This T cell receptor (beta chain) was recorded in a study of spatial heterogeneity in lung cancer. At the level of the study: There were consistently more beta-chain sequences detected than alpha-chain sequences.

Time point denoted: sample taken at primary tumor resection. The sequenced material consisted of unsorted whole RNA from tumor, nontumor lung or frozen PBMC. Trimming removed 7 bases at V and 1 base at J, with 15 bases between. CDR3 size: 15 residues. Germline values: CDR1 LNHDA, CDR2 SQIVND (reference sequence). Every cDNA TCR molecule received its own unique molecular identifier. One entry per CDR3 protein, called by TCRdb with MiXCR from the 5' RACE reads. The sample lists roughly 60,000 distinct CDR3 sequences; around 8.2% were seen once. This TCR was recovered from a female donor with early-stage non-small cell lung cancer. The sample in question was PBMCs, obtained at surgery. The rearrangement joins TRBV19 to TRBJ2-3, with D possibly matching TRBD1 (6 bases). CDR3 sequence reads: CASNRPGAGTDTQYF. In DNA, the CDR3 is TGTGCCAGTAATCGCCCAGGGGCCGGCACAGATACGCAGTATTTT.